This TCR beta chain emerged from a study of human thymus T cells. Findings and limits, study-wide: Unrelated individuals reportedly shared highly overlapping thymic TCR repertoires.

Germline values: CDR1 SNHLY, CDR2 FYNNEI. The CDR3 length is 15 residues. The V gene lost 4 bases and the J gene lost 3 bases, with 10 bases spanning the gap. It was from resections taken during corrective heart surgery that the thymus tissue came. Donation was from healthy Finnish infants who were having corrective surgery that addressed congenital heart defects. Profiled with immunoSEQ multiplex PCR; TCRdb holds only in-frame clones, not every one. Among about 120,000 clones listed, around 96% were seen once. Details on this clone: Its antigen remains unknown.

The V call is TRBV2, the J call TRBJ1-6, with a possible D match to TRBD1 (6 bases). This TCR derives from a boy in the first two years of life with a congenital heart defect but otherwise immunologically healthy. The sequenced material came from thymus tissue. Written as DNA, the CDR3 is TGTGCCAGCAGTGTGGCAGGGGACTATAATTCACCCCTCCACTTT. It translates to CASSVAGDYNSPLHF.